Reported below is one T cell receptor (beta chain). Its antigen is as yet unknown. The repertoire was sequenced with immunoSEQ multiplex PCR; TCRdb's copy has only in-frame clones and lacks some. The table has under 400,000 clones, approximately 86% seen once. This sample is drawn from a study of cytomegalovirus exposure and HLA in healthy donors. Overall study context: In a later analysis, it was reported that the roughly 120 validation repertoires had been produced on the same platform as the 670 or so repertoires belonging to the first cohort.

General observations from the study: Testing in vitro showed three CMV-associated chains specific for CMV antigens. In the approximately 130 validation repertoires, a later analysis found that first-cohort TCR clusters tended to co-occur.

The CDR3 has 16 amino acids. V lost 2 bases and J lost 0, with 15 bases in between. The germline gives CDR1 SGHNT, CDR2 YYREEE (reference sequence). The origin of this receptor is a man aged 25 to 40 in good health and CMV-seronegative. The chain couples TRBV5-4 to TRBJ2-7; TRBD2 is a possible D gene (7 bases). The source material was PBMCs. The CDR3 here is CASSLYAGAPSYEQYF. CDR3 nucleotide sequence: TGTGCCAGCAGCTTATACGCGGGGGCTCCCTCCTACGAGCAGTACTTC.